This is a list of T cell receptor beta chains from one sample in a study of technical replicates of blood from a handful of donors. Method: immunoSEQ multiplex PCR; TCRdb's copy keeps in-frame clones and lacks some. The sample yields around 80,000 clones, roughly 98% seen once. Sequenced input: T cells isolated from PBMCs. These receptors all come from a human donor in good health. Each CDR3 is given with its conserved first and last residue.

v_call cdr3_aa
TRBV2 CASSLPGTGRSGNTIYF
TRBV5-1 CASAERGGDSPLHF
TRBV28 CASSENRYSNQPQHF
TRBV14 CASSQVSGRDEQFF
TRBV7-9 CASSQSAWGTGEDEKLFF
TRBV30 CAWVDRGYNGYTF
TRBV18 CASSPFRETNEKLFF
TRBV7-9 CASRPLQGSHQPKNYGYTF
TRBV27 CASSSRTSGRYEQYF
TRBV18 CASSPRQGSYTF